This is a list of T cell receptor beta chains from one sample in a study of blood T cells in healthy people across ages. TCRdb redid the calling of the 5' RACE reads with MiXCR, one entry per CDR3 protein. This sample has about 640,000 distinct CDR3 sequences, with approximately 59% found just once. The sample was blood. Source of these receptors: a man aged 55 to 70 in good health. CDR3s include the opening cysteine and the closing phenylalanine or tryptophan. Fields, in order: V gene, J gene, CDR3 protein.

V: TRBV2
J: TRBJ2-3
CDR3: CASGNRDDTDTQYF

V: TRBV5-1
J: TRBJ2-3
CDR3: CASSDLAGVGTQYF

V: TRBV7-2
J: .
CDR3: CASSAQEGETQYF

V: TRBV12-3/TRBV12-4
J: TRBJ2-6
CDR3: CASSLHNSGANVPTF

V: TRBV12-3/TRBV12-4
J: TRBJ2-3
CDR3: CASSRDLPTDTQYF

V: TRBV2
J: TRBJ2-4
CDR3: CASSRDTLAKNIQYF

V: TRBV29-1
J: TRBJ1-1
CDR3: CSVGAGGNTEAFF

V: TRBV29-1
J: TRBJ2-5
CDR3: CSVPGTGPQETQYF

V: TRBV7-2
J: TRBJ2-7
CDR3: CASSTSGSLSYEQYF

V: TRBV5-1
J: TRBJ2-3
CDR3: CASSLRPGSTDTQYF

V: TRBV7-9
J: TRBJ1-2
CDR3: CASSPTYDYGYTF

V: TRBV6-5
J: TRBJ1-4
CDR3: CASSQQGPGEKLFF

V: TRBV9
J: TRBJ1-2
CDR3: CASSVVEAANYGYTF

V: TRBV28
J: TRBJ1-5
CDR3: CASSFREPQHF

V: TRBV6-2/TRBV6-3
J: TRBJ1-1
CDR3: CASAEVGQRAFF

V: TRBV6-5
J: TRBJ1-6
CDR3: CASKGREGSPLHF

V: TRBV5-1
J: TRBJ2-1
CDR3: CASSTRSLSGEQFF

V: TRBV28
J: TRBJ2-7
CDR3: CASSSASPGPGEQYF

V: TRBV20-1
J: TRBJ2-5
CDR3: CSARGWRTSGGQETQYF

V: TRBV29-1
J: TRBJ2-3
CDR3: CSATGQFSTDTQYF

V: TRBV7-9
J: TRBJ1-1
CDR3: CASSTGQGSTEAFF

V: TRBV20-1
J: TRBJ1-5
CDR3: CSARDSGTGGEEPQHF

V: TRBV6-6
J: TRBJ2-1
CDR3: CASSYLLAGGKNEQFF

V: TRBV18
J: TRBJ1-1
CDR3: CASSPSGHMNTEAFF

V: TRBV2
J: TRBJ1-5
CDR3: CASTVKATNNQPQHF

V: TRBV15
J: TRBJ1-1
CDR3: CATSYWDRGGTEAFF

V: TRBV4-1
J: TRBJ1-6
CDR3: CASSQGVAGGLYNSPLHF

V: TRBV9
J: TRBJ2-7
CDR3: CASTRTSSYEQYF

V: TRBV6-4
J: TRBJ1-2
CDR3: CASSDSRGVSYTF

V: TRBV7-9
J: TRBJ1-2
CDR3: CASGGYYGYTF

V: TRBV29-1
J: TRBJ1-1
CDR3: CSVGGGIGDTEAFF

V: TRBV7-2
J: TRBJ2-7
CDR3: CASSLRTSGSEQYF

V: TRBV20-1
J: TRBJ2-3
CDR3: CSAFPRRRGLTDTQYF

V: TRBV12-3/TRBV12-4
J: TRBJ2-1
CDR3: CASTPILRVNEQFF

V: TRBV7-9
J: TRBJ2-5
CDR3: CASTKNGGFETQYF

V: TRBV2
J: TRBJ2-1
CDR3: CASRTGSGGYNEQFF